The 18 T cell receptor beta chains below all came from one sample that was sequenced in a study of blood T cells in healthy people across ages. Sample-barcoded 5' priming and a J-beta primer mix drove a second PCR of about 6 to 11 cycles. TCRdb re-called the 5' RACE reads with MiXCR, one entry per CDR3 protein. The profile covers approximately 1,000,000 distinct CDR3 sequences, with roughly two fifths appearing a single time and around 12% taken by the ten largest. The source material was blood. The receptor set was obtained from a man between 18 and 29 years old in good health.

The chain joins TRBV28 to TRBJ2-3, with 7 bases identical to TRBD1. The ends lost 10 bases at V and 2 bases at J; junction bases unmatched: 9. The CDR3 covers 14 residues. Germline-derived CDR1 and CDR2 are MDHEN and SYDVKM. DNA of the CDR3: TGTGCCACCCTAGGACAGGAAACCACAGATACGCAGTATTTT. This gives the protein CATLGQETTDTQYF.

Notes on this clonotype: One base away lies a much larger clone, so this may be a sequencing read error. The CDR3: CASSQRQATAYEQYF. The CDR3 nucleotides read TGTGCCAGCAGTCAGAGACAGGCTACCGCCTACGAGCAGTACTTC. The rearrangement joins TRBV6-5 to TRBJ2-4; D may be TRBD1 (6 bases). The J call is doubtful: the DNA matches TRBJ2-7 better. Germline V gene sequence: CDR1 MNHEY, CDR2 SVGAGI. The CDR3 is 15 amino acids.

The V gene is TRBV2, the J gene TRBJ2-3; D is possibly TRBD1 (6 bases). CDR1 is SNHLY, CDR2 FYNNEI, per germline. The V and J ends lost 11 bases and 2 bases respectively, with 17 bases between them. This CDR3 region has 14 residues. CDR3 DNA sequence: TGTGCCGGCATCCCGGGACAAGACACAGATACGCAGTATTTT. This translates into CAGIPGQDTDTQYF.

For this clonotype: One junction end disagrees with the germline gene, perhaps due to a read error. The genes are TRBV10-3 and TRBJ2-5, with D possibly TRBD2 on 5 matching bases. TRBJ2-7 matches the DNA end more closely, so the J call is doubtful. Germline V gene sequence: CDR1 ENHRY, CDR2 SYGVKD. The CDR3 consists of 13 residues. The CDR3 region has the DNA TGTGCCATCAGTGCGGAGGCCTCCTGCGAGCAGTACTTC. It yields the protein CAISAEASCEQYF.

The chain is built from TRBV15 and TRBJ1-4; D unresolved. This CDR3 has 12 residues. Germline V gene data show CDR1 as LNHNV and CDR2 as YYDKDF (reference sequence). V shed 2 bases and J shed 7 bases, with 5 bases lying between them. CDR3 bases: TGTGCCACCAGCAGACAAGCTGAAAAACTGTTTTTT. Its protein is CATSRQAEKLFF.

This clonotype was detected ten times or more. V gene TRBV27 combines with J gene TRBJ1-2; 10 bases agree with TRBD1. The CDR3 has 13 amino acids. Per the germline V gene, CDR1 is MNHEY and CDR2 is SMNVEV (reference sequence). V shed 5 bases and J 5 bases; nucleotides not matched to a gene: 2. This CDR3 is CASSRQGAYGYTF. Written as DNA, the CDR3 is TGTGCCAGCAGTAGACAGGGGGCATATGGCTACACCTTC.

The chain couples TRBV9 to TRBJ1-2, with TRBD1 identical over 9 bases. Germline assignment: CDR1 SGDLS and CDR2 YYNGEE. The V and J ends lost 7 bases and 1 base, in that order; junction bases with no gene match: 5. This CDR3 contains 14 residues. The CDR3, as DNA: TGTGCCAGCGGTGGGACAGGGCTTAACTATGGCTACACCTTC. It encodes CASGGTGLNYGYTF.

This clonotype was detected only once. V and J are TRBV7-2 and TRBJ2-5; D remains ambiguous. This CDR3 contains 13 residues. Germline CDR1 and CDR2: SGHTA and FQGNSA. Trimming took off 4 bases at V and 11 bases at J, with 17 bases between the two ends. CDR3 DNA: TGTGCCAGCAGCTCCGTTATGTTCAATGAGCAGTACTTC. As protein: CASSSVMFNEQYF.

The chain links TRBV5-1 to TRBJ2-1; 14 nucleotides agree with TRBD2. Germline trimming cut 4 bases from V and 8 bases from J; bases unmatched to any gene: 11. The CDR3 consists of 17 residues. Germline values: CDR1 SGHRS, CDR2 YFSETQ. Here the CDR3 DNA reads TGCGCCAGCAGCCCAAGCAGGACTAGCGGGGGGATGGATGAGCAGTTCTTC. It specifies CASSPSRTSGGMDEQFF.

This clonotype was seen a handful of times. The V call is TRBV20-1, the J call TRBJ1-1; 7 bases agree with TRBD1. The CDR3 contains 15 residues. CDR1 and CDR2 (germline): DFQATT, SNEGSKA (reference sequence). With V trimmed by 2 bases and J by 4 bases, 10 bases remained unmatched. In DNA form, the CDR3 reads TGCAGTGCTAGACCCCCAGGGGGGCGCATCACTGAAGCTTTCTTT. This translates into CSARPPGGRITEAFF.

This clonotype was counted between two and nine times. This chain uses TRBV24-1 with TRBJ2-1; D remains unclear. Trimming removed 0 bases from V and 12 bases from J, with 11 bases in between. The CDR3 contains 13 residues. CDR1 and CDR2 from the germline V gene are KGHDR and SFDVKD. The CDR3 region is CATSDLGEVGQFF. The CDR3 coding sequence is TGTGCCACCAGTGATTTGGGCGAGGTCGGGCAGTTCTTC.

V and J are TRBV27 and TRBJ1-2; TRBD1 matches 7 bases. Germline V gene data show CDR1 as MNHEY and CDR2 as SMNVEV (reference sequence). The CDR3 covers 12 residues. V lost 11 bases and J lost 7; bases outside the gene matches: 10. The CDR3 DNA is TGTGCCTCCGGCAGGGGGGCGGGTGGCTACACCTTC. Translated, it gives CASGRGAGGYTF.

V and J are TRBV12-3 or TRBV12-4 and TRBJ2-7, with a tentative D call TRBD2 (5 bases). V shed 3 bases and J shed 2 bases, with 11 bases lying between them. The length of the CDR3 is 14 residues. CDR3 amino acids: CASSLSAVPYEQYF. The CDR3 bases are TGTGCCAGCAGTTTGTCAGCGGTTCCCTACGAGCAGTACTTC.

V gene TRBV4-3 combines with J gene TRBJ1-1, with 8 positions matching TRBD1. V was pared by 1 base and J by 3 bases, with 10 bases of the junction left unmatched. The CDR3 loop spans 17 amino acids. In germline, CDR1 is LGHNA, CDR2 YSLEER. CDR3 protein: CASSQGPSGTGHTEAFF. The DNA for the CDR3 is TGCGCCAGCAGCCAAGGTCCCTCCGGGACAGGCCACACTGAAGCTTTCTTT.

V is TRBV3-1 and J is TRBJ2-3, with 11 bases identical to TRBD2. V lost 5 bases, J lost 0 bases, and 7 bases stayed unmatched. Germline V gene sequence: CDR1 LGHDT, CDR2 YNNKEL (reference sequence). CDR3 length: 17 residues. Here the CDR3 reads CASSISGGAFSTDTQYF. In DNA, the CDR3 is TGTGCCAGCAGCATTAGCGGGGGGGCTTTTAGCACAGATACGCAGTATTTT.

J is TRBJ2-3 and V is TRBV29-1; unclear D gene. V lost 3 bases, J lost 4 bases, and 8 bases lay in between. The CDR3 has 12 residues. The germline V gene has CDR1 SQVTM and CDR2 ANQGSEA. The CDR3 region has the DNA TGCAGCGTTGACTCGGGCGCAGATACGCAGTATTTT. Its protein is CSVDSGADTQYF.

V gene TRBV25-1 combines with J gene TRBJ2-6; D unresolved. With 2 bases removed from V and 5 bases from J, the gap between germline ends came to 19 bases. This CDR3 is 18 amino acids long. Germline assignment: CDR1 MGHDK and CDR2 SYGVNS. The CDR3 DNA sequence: TGTGCCAGCAGTGAAAACACCCATGAATCCGAGCGGGCCAACGTCCTGACTTTC. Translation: CASSENTHESERANVLTF.

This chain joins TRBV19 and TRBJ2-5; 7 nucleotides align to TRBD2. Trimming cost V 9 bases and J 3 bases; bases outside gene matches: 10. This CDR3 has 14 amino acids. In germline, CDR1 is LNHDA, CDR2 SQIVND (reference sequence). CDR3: CASSAQRGKETQYF. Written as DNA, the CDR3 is TGTGCCAGCTCGGCCCAGCGGGGCAAAGAGACCCAGTACTTC.